The 15 T cell receptor beta chains reported below all come from one sample, sequenced in a study of post-analysis software for immune sequencing data. Study observations and caveats: Roughly 5 TRBV segments (TRBV5-6, TRBV5-1 and TRBV20-1 among them) occurred more frequently in patients than in controls.

Tagging with unique molecular identifiers was a feature of the TCR beta cDNA libraries. MiXCR, run by TCRdb on the PCR reads, gives a single entry per CDR3 protein. The sample carries around 400,000 distinct CDR3 sequences, over 30% recorded once. For these receptors, no antigen is known. Sequences were obtained from blood. The receptors come from a girl aged 2-9 years with multiple sclerosis.

This clonotype has a handful of counts. This chain joins TRBV27 and TRBJ2-7; TRBD2 matches 9 bases. Trimming cost V 1 base and J 5 bases; bases outside gene matches: 12. This CDR3 is built from 17 residues. The germline gives CDR1 MNHEY, CDR2 SMNVEV (reference sequence). The CDR3 loop reads CASSLYRRGRAGNEQYF. The CDR3 DNA is TGTGCCAGCAGTTTATATCGGCGCGGGAGGGCCGGGAACGAGCAGTACTTC.

This clonotype was seen a few times. CDR3 sequence: CSVETSGGETQYF. CDR3 coding DNA: TGCAGCGTTGAAACTAGCGGTGGAGAGACCCAGTACTTC. The chain employs TRBV29-1 and TRBJ2-5; 8 nucleotides agree with TRBD2. CDR1 and CDR2 (germline): SQVTM, ANQGSEA. The CDR3 covers 13 residues. Germline trimming cut 2 bases from V and 4 bases from J; bases unmatched to any gene: 3.

About this clonotype itself: A much bigger clone sits one base away, suggesting this may be a read error. The chain is built from TRBV29-1 and TRBJ2-7, with 9 nucleotides matching TRBD1. Trimming removed 2 bases from V and 4 bases from J; junction bases left unmatched: 6. The CDR3 is 14 residues long. Germline V lookup: CDR1 SQVTM, CDR2 ANQGSEA. The CDR3 DNA is TGCAGCGTTGAAACGGGACAGGGTAGATACGAGCAGTACTTC. Protein product: CSVETGQGRYEQYF.

The V call is TRBV15, the J call TRBJ1-2; tentative D call: TRBD1 (5 bases). Trimming took off 5 bases at V and 8 bases at J, with 21 bases between the two ends. The CDR3 runs to 15 residues. Germline loops: CDR1 LNHNV, CDR2 YYDKDF (reference sequence). This CDR3 reads CATSPRTPSVRGYTF. The CDR3 bases are TGTGCCACCAGCCCCCGGACACCTTCGGTGAGGGGCTACACCTTC.

The chain joins TRBV7-9 to TRBJ2-7; no firm D call. Deletions cut 5 bases from V and 3 bases from J, with 11 bases between. This CDR3 has 13 amino acids. In germline, CDR1 is SEHNR, CDR2 FQNEAQ (reference sequence). The DNA for the CDR3 is TGTGCCAGCAGCCCAGCTTCAGACTACGAGCAGTACTTC. This gives the protein CASSPASDYEQYF.

The gene calls are TRBV20-1 and TRBJ2-1; D is unresolved. The germline V gene has CDR1 DFQATT and CDR2 SNEGSKA (reference sequence). V was pared by 5 bases and J by 8 bases, with 16 bases between. The CDR3 loop spans 13 amino acids. Here the CDR3 reads CSAPGWGSDEQFF. CDR3 bases: TGCAGTGCTCCCGGCTGGGGAAGCGATGAGCAGTTCTTC.

This clonotype showed up many times. The chain uses TRBV5-5 and TRBJ1-2; 9 positions match TRBD1. CDR1 is SGHKS, CDR2 YYEKEE, per germline (reference sequence). The CDR3 is made up of 16 amino acids. V lost 5 bases and J lost 5; bases outside the gene matches: 13. In DNA, the CDR3 is TGTGCCAGCAGGGCTAACAGTGTGGGACAGGGTTATGGCTACACCTTC. Encoded protein: CASRANSVGQGYGYTF. The variable domain in full, completed from reference TRBV5-5 and TRBJ1-2, reads DAGVTQSPTHLIKTRGQQVTLRCSPISGHKSVSWYQQVLGQGPQFIFQYYEKEERGRGNFPDRFSARQFPNYSSELNVNALLLGDSALYLCASRANSVGQGYGYTFGSGTRLTVV.

This clonotype was observed a few times. The gene calls are TRBV10-3 and TRBJ1-6; 7 bases are shared with TRBD1. V lost 10 bases, J lost 4 bases, and 7 bases stayed unmatched. Germline CDR1 ENHRY, CDR2 SYGVKD. The CDR3 loop spans 14 amino acids. This chain's CDR3 is CATGTETYNSPLHF. The DNA for the CDR3 is TGTGCCACCGGGACAGAGACGTATAATTCACCCCTCCACTTT.

This chain joins TRBV2 and TRBJ1-5; 9 positions match TRBD1. Germline V gives CDR1 SNHLY, CDR2 FYNNEI. CDR3 length: 19 residues. The V segment lost 0 bases and the J segment 2 bases; nucleotides outside the gene matches: 11. The CDR3 DNA is TGTGCCAGCAGTGAAGCGCTTATACAGGGGGCCGTGGGCAATCAGCCCCAGCATTTT. It codes for CASSEALIQGAVGNQPQHF.

A single count supports this clonotype. This chain links TRBV4-2 with TRBJ2-7, with 7 nucleotides matching TRBD1. Germline CDR1 is LGHNA and CDR2 is YNFKEQ. This CDR3 spans 17 amino acids. The trim removed 2 bases at V and 3 bases at J, leaving 13 bases unmatched. This chain's CDR3 is CASSQSSLGTANYEQYF. CDR3 DNA sequence: TGTGCCAGCAGCCAATCCTCGTTGGGGACAGCAAACTACGAGCAGTACTTC.

This clonotype was observed a few times. This chain connects TRBV11-2 to TRBJ2-4; 9 bases agree with TRBD1. Judging by the DNA end, TRBJ2-7 fits better; the J call may be wrong. The CDR3 runs to 14 residues. Germline V CDR1 and CDR2: SGHAT, FQNNGV. CDR3 sequence (DNA): TGTGCCAGCAGCTTGGACAGGGGTTTTTACGAGCAGTACTTC. Protein: CASSLDRGFYEQYF.

This sequence joins TRBV10-3 and TRBJ2-3; no clear D gene. Trimming shortened V by 4 bases and J by 7 bases, and 15 bases separated the two germline ends. The germline CDR1 and CDR2 sequences are ENHRY and SYGVKD. This CDR3 is built from 14 residues. CDR3 sequence reads: CAISASQTTNTQYF. The CDR3 DNA follows: TGTGCCATCAGTGCATCACAAACTACAAATACGCAGTATTTT.

The genes are TRBV10-2 and TRBJ1-1; D is ambiguous. CDR1 WSHSY and CDR2 SAAADI come from the germline V gene. CDR3 length: 15 amino acids. Trimming left V 6 bases short and J 1 base short, with 15 bases between. This CDR3 is CASRPLPTENTEAFF. CDR3 nucleotides: TGCGCCAGCAGGCCACTACCAACAGAGAACACTGAAGCTTTCTTT.

This clonotype was picked up a small number of times. J is TRBJ2-3 and V is TRBV6-2 or TRBV6-3; 9 bases are a match to TRBD2. The CDR3 sequence is 17 residues long. The ends lost 2 bases at V and 2 bases at J; junction bases unmatched: 8. Germline V CDR1 and CDR2: MNHEY, SVGEGT. CDR3 DNA: TGTGCCAGCAGTTACGGATGGACTAGCGCGGACACAGATACGCAGTATTTT. Translated: CASSYGWTSADTDTQYF.

This chain joins TRBV5-1 and TRBJ2-1; D might be TRBD1 or TRBD2, each matching 8 bases. This CDR3 spans 15 amino acids. V lost 4 bases, J lost 4 bases, and 15 bases lay in between. Per the germline V gene, CDR1 is SGHRS and CDR2 is YFSETQ. The CDR3 DNA follows: TGCGCCAGCAGCCGCGGGGGGACAGGATACAATGAGCAGTTCTTC. The encoded protein is CASSRGGTGYNEQFF.